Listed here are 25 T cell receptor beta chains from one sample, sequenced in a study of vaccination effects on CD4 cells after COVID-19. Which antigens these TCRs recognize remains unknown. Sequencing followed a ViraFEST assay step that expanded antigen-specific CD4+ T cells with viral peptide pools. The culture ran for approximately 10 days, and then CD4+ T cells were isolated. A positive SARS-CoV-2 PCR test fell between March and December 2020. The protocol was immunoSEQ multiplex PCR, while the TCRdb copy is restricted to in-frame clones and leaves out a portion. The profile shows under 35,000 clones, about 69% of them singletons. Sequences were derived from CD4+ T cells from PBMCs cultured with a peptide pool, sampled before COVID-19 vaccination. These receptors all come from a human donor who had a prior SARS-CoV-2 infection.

DNA for the CDR3: TGTGCCAGCAGTTTAGGAGATACGCAGTATTTT. This sequence encodes CASSLGDTQYF. The chain joins TRBV12-3 or TRBV12-4 to TRBJ2-3; D is unclear. V lost 1 base, J lost 5 bases, and 1 base lay in between. CDR3 length: 11 residues.

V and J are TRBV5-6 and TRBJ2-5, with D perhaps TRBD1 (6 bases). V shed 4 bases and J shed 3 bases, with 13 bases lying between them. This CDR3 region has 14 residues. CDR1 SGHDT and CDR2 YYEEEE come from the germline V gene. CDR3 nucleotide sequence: TGTGCCAGCAGCCAGAAGGGGGTGGAAGAGACCCAGTACTTC. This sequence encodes CASSQKGVEETQYF.

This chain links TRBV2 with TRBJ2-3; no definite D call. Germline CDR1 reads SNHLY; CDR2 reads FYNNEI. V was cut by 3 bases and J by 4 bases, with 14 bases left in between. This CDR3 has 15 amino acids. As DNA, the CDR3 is TGTGCCAGCAGTGATGTACAAAACCTGGCAGATACGCAGTATTTT. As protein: CASSDVQNLADTQYF.

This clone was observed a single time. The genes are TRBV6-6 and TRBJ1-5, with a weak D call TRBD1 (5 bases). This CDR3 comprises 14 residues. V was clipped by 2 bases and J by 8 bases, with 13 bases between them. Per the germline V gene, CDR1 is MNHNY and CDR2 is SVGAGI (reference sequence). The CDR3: CASSYGGWVEPQHF. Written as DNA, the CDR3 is TGTGCCAGCAGTTACGGGGGGTGGGTTGAGCCCCAGCATTTT.

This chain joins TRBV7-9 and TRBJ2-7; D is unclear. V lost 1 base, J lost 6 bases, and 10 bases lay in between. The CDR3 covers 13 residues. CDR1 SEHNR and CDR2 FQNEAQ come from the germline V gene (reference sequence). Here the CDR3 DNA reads TGTGCCAGCAGCTTAGGGCAGCTCAGCGAGCAGTACTTC. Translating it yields CASSLGQLSEQYF.

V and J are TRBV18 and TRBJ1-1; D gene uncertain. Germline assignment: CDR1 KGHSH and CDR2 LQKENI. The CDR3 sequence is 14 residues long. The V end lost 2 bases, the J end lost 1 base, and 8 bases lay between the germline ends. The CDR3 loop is CASSPGIWNTEAFF. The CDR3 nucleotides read TGTGCCAGCTCACCAGGTATTTGGAACACTGAAGCTTTCTTT.

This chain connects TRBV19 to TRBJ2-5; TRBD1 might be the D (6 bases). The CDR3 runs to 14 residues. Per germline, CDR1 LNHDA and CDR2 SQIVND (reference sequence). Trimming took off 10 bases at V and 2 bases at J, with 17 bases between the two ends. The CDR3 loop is CATTDRSEQETQYF. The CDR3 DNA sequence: TGTGCCACCACTGACAGGTCAGAACAAGAGACCCAGTACTTC.

Here the CDR3 reads CASSMRQAGNTIYF. In DNA form, the CDR3 reads TGTGCCAGTAGTATGCGCCAGGCTGGAAACACCATATATTTT. V is TRBV19 and J is TRBJ1-3; D gene unclear. Between the trimmed V and J ends, which lost 3 bases and 2 bases, there was a span of 8 bases. Germline V gene lookup returns CDR1 LNHDA and CDR2 SQIVND (reference sequence). The CDR3 extends over 14 amino acids.

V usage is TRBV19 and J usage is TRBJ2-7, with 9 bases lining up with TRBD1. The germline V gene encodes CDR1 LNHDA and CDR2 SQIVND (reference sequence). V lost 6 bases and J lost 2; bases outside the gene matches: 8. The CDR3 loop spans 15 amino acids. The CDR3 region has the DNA TGTGCCAGTAGACCGGACAGGGGAAGTACCTACGAGCAGTACTTC. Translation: CASRPDRGSTYEQYF. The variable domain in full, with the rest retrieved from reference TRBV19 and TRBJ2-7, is DGGITQSPKYLFRKEGQNVTLSCEQNLNHDAMYWYRQDPGQGLRLIYYSQIVNDFQKGDIAEGYSVSREKKESFPLTVTSAQKNPTAFYLCASRPDRGSTYEQYFGPGTRLTVT.

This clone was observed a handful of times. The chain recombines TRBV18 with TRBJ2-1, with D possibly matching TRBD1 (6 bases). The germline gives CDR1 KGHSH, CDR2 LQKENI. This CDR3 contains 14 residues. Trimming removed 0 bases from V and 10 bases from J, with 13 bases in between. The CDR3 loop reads CASSPPMGALEQFF. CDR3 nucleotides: TGTGCCAGCTCACCACCAATGGGGGCGTTGGAGCAGTTCTTC. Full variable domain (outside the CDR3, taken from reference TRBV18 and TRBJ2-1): NAGVMQNPRHLVRRRGQEARLRCSPMKGHSHVYWYRQLPEEGLKFMVYLQKENIIDESGMPKERFSAEFPKEGPSILRIQQVVRGDSAAYFCASSPPMGALEQFFGPGTRLTVL.

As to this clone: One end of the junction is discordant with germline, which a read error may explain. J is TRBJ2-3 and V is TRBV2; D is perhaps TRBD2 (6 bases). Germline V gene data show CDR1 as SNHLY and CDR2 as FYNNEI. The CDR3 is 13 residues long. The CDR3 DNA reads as TGTGCCAGCAGTTCGGGACTCCGATATAAAACGGATTTT. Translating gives CASSSGLRYKTDF.

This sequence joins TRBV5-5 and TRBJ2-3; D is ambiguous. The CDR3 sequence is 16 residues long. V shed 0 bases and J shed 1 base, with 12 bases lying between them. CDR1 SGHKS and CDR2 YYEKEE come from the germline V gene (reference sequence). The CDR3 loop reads CASSLGPSRGTDTQYF. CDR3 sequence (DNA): TGTGCCAGCAGCTTGGGGCCGTCACGAGGCACAGATACGCAGTATTTT.

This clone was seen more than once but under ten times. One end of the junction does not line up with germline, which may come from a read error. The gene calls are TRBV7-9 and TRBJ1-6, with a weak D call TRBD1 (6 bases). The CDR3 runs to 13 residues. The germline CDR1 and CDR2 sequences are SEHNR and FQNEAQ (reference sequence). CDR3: CASSLAEGTPFHF. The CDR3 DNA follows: TGTGCCAGCAGCTTAGCGGAAGGGACACCCTTCCACTTT.

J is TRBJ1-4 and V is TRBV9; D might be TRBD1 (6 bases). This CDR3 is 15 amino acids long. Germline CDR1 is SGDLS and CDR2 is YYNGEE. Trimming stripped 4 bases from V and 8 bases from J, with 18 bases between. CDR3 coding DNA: TGTGCCAGCAGCCCCGGGGGGCATGGGGAAGAAAAACTGTTTTTT. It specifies CASSPGGHGEEKLFF.

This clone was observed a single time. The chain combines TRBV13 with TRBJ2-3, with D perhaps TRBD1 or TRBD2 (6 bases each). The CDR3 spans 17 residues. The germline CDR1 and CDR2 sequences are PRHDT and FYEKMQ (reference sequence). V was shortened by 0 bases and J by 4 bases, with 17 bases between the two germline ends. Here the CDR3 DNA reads TGTGCCAGCAGCTTAGGCCGGGGGCGCCTTAAATCAGATACGCAGTATTTT. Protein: CASSLGRGRLKSDTQYF. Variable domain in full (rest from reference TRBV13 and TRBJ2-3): AAGVIQSPRHLIKEKRETATLKCYPIPRHDTVYWYQQGPGQDPQFLISFYEKMQSDKGSIPDRFSAQQFSDYHSELNMSSLELGDSALYFCASSLGRGRLKSDTQYFGPGTRLTVL.

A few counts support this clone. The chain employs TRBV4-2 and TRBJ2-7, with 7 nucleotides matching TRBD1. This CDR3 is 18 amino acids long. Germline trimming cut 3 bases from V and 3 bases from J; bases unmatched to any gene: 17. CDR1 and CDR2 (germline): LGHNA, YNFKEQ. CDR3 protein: CASSHRDSERGANYEQYF. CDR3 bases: TGTGCCAGCAGCCACCGGGACAGTGAACGAGGGGCCAACTACGAGCAGTACTTC.

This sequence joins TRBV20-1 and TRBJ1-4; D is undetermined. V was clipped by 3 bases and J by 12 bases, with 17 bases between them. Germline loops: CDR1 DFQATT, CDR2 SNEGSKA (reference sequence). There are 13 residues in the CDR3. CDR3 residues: CSASEGPAEELFF. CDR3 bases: TGCAGTGCTAGTGAGGGCCCTGCCGAGGAACTGTTTTTT.

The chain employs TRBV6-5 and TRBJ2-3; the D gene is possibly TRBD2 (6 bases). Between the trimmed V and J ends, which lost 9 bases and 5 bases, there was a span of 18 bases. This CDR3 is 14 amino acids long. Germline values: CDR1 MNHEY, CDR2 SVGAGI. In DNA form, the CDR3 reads TGTGCCAGTTCAAGCGGAGGGGATCTAGATACGCAGTATTTT. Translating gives CASSSGGDLDTQYF.

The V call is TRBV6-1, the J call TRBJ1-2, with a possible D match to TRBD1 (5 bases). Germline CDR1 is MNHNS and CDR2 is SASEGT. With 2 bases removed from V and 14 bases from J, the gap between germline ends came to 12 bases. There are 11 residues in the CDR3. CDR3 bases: TGTGCCAGCAGTGAATTGGGGACTAATACCTTC. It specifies CASSELGTNTF.

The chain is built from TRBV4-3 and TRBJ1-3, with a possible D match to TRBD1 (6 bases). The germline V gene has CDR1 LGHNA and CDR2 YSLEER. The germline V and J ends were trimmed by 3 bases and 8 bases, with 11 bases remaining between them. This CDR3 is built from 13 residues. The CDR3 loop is CASSHGGGDTIYF. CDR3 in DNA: TGCGCCAGCAGCCACGGAGGGGGAGACACCATATATTTT.

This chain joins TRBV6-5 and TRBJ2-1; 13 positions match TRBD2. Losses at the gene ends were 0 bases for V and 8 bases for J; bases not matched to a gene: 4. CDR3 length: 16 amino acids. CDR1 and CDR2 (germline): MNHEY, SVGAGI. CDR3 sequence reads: CASSYSGLAGSDEQFF. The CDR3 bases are TGTGCCAGCAGTTACTCGGGACTAGCGGGGTCGGATGAGCAGTTCTTC.

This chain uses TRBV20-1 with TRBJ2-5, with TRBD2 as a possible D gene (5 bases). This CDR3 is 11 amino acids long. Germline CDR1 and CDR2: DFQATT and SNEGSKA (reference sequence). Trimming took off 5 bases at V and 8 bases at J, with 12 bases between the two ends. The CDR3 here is CSASPGRTQYF. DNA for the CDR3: TGCAGTGCTTCACCTGGGAGAACCCAGTACTTC.

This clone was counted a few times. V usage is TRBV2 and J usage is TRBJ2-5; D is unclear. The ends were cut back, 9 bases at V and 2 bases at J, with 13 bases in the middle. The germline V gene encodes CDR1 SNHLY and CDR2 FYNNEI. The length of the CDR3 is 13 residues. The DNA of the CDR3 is TGTGCCAGGTCCGGGCTTCGTCAAGAGACCCAGTACTTC. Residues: CARSGLRQETQYF. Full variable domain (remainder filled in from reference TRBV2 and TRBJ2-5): EPEVTQTPSHQVTQMGQEVILRCVPISNHLYFYWYRQILGQKVEFLVSFYNNEISEKSEIFDDQFSVERPDGSNFTLKIRSTKLEDSAMYFCARSGLRQETQYFGPGTRLLVL.

The CDR3 loop is CASSPRLAGELTDTQYF. The CDR3 DNA is TGTGCCAGCAGCCCCAGACTAGCGGGGGAGCTCACAGATACGCAGTATTTT. V is TRBV7-8 and J is TRBJ2-3; TRBD2 agrees at 12 bases. This CDR3 region has 17 residues. From germline, CDR1 is SGHVS and CDR2 FQNEAQ. The V and J ends lost 5 bases and 2 bases, in that order; junction bases with no gene match: 8.

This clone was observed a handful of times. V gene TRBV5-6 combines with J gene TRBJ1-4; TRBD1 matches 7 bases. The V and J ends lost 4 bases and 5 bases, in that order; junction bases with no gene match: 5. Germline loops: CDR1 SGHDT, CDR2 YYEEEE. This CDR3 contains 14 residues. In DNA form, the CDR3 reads TGTGCCAGCAGCCAAAGGGGGCTAAATGAAAAACTGTTTTTT. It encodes CASSQRGLNEKLFF.